The clone carrying this TCR beta chain turned up a few times. This specimen comes from a study of blood T cells in healthy people across ages. They isolated at least 6 million PBMCs from each sample. With 2 bases removed from V and 2 bases from J, the gap between germline ends came to 13 bases. Germline lookup yields CDR1 MNHNY and CDR2 SVGAGI (reference sequence). CDR3 length: 16 amino acids. Then a second PCR, running about 6 to 12 cycles, was carried out with a sample-barcoded 5' primer and a J-beta primer mix. TCRdb re-called the 5' RACE reads through MiXCR, storing one row per CDR3 protein. The repertoire consists of 850,000 to 1,000,000 distinct CDR3 sequences, with around 54% occurring once and the leading ten covering about 22%.

This chain joins TRBV6-6 and TRBJ1-5; D is possibly TRBD1 (5 bases). The sequence was obtained from a woman aged 55-70 years in good health. Sequenced: blood. The CDR3 here is CASSYLVRAGNQPQHF. The CDR3 DNA follows: TGTGCCAGCAGTTACCTCGTCAGGGCTGGCAATCAGCCCCAGCATTTT.